Below, 21 T cell receptor beta chains from the same sample are listed, as sequenced in a study of OX40 agonist ivuxolimab in advanced cancers. TCRdb keeps only in-frame clones here, not all; method: immunoSEQ multiplex PCR. The profile shows some 60,000 clones, more than 85% of them singletons. Sequenced here: CD4+ or CD8+ T cells sorted from blood, sampled in a trial of the OX40 agonist ivuxolimab. The receptor source for this set is an adult with an advanced solid tumor such as melanoma, head and neck, liver or kidney cancer.

The chain employs TRBV4-2 and TRBJ1-2; D gene uncertain. From germline, CDR1 is LGHNA and CDR2 YNFKEQ. Trimming removed 1 base at V and 8 bases at J, with 17 bases between. The CDR3 is 15 residues long. The CDR3 reads CASSQVRDTASGYTF. CDR3 bases: TGTGCCAGCAGCCAAGTAAGGGATACGGCCTCAGGCTACACCTTC.

The chain combines TRBV7-2 with TRBJ1-4, with D unresolved. CDR3 size: 17 residues. The V and J ends lost 1 base and 7 bases respectively, with 19 bases between them. Germline CDR1 is SGHTA and CDR2 is FQGNSA. The CDR3 DNA reads TGTGCCAGCAGCTTAGAACCCGGAAGGTCTAAGGGTGAAAAACTGTTTTTT. Its protein product is CASSLEPGRSKGEKLFF.

The chain carries TRBV6-5 and TRBJ2-3; D call uncertain. CDR3 length: 13 amino acids. Germline V gene data show CDR1 as MNHEY and CDR2 as SVGAGI. Trimming left V 2 bases short and J 1 base short, with 4 bases between. Here the CDR3 reads CASSYPGTDTQYF. The DNA of the CDR3 is TGTGCCAGCAGTTACCCAGGCACAGATACGCAGTATTTT.

V gene TRBV10-2 combines with J gene TRBJ1-1; D gene ambiguous. There are 12 residues in the CDR3. Germline V gene data show CDR1 as WSHSY and CDR2 as SAAADI. Trimming took off 2 bases at V and 3 bases at J, with 4 bases between the two ends. CDR3 residues: CASSEGDTEAFF. CDR3 sequence (DNA): TGCGCCAGCAGTGAGGGGGACACTGAAGCTTTCTTT.

This chain connects TRBV18 to TRBJ1-3, with D tentatively TRBD1 (6 bases). Trimming shortened V by 6 bases and J by 0 bases, and 15 bases separated the two germline ends. In germline, CDR1 is KGHSH, CDR2 LQKENI. This CDR3 has 16 amino acids. CDR3 sequence reads: CASSPRDTSSGNTIYF. In nucleotides, the CDR3 is TGTGCCAGCTCCCCCCGGGACACAAGCTCTGGAAACACCATATATTTT.

This chain links TRBV29-1 with TRBJ2-2; D is possibly TRBD2 (5 bases). With 7 bases removed from V and 7 bases from J, the gap between germline ends came to 16 bases. CDR1 and CDR2 (germline): SQVTM, ANQGSEA. The length of the CDR3 is 13 residues. The CDR3, as DNA: TGCAGCGGCTCTCGAGGGTTGGGCGGGGAGCTGTTTTTT. As protein: CSGSRGLGGELFF.

V and J are TRBV7-2 and TRBJ2-1, with 7 bases aligning to TRBD1. This CDR3 is built from 14 residues. Trimming at V came to 5 bases and at J to 7 bases, leaving 8 bases not matched to a gene. Germline V lookup: CDR1 SGHTA, CDR2 FQGNSA. CDR3 sequence (DNA): TGTGCCAGCAGCCTAAGACAGGGCCGTAATGAGCAGTTCTTC. Its protein product is CASSLRQGRNEQFF.

This clone appeared a single time. The chain links TRBV14 to TRBJ1-2; D is ambiguous. Germline V CDR1 and CDR2: SGHDN, FVKESK. V was trimmed by 3 bases and J by 3 bases, leaving 5 bases between them. The CDR3 totals 12 residues. For the CDR3, the DNA is TGTGCCAGCAGCCACGGCGACTATGGCTACACCTTC. Translated: CASSHGDYGYTF.

This chain joins TRBV5-1 and TRBJ1-4, with a weak D call TRBD1 (5 bases). This CDR3 region has 14 residues. V was pared by 0 bases and J by 5 bases, with 8 bases between. Germline assignment: CDR1 SGHRS and CDR2 YFSETQ. The CDR3, as DNA: TGCGCCAGCAGCTTGGGGGGCCCGAATGAAAAACTGTTTTTT. This sequence encodes CASSLGGPNEKLFF.

The rearrangement joins TRBV30 to TRBJ1-6, with 9 bases fitting TRBD1. The CDR3 extends over 15 amino acids. With 4 bases clipped from V and 10 bases from J, the junction kept 11 bases outside the gene matches. Looked up from germline, CDR1 is GTSNPN and CDR2 is SVGIG (reference sequence). CDR3 sequence: CAWIRPGQGRSPLHF. In DNA form, the CDR3 reads TGTGCCTGGATTCGGCCGGGACAGGGCCGATCACCCCTCCACTTT. Based on the CDR3 plus reference TRBV30 and TRBJ1-6, the full variable domain is SQTIHQWPATLVQPVGSPLSLECTVEGTSNPNLYWYRQAAGRGLQLLFYSVGIGQISSEVPQNLSASRPQDRQFILSSKKLLLSDSGFYLCAWIRPGQGRSPLHFGNGTRLTVT.

On this clone: Compared with germline, one end of the junction differs, possibly owing to a read error. The chain employs TRBV18 and TRBJ1-5; 9 bases fit TRBD1. The CDR3 runs 15 residues. Per the germline V gene, CDR1 is KGHSH and CDR2 is LQKENI. The CDR3 DNA reads TGTGCCGGCTCCCGTACAGGGGGCGCGGATCAGCCCCAGCATTTT. Its translation is CAGSRTGGADQPQHF.

J is TRBJ1-2 and V is TRBV5-1; 7 bases are a match to TRBD1. V lost 0 bases, J lost 8 bases, and 13 bases stayed unmatched. The CDR3 is 16 residues long. CDR1 and CDR2 from the germline V gene are SGHRS and YFSETQ. CDR3 region: CASSLAPLDRAKGYTF. CDR3 nucleotide sequence: TGCGCCAGCAGCTTGGCCCCCTTAGACAGGGCGAAAGGCTACACCTTC.

V gene TRBV28 combines with J gene TRBJ1-1; D ambiguous. Germline V gives CDR1 MDHEN, CDR2 SYDVKM. This CDR3 comprises 13 residues. Deletions cut 7 bases from V and 2 bases from J, with 11 bases between. CDR3 DNA sequence: TGTGCCAGCATCGTCAGGCTCAACACTGAAGCTTTCTTT. Translating it yields CASIVRLNTEAFF.

The CDR3 DNA is TGTGCCAGCAGAGCCGGGACAGTAACCGGGGAGCTGTTTTTT. Translation gives CASRAGTVTGELFF. The V and J genes are TRBV2 and TRBJ2-2; 7 bases line up with TRBD1. V trimming: 6 bases; J trimming: 5 bases; junction bases outside the gene matches: 6. This CDR3 region has 14 residues. Germline loops: CDR1 SNHLY, CDR2 FYNNEI.

V and J are TRBV6-1 and TRBJ2-7; TRBD2 is a possible D gene (5 bases). Germline-derived CDR1 and CDR2 are MNHNS and SASEGT. With 6 bases removed from V and 2 bases from J, the gap between germline ends came to 14 bases. This CDR3 comprises 14 residues. The CDR3 nucleotides read TGTGCCAGCAGGATCGGCGGAGGCACCTACGAGCAGTACTTC. It translates to CASRIGGGTYEQYF.

The V gene is TRBV2, the J gene TRBJ2-5; TRBD1 aligns across 8 bases. Germline-derived CDR1 and CDR2 are SNHLY and FYNNEI. This CDR3 has 15 amino acids. V trimming: 5 bases; J trimming: 5 bases; junction bases outside the gene matches: 10. CDR3 sequence reads: CASSLRGQGAETQYF. The DNA for the CDR3 is TGTGCCAGCAGTCTGAGGGGGCAGGGGGCTGAGACCCAGTACTTC.

The chain uses TRBV6-5 and TRBJ2-7, with D perhaps assigned TRBD1 or TRBD2 (5 bases each). Deletions cut 4 bases from V and 2 bases from J, with 12 bases between. Germline-derived CDR1 and CDR2 are MNHEY and SVGAGI. This CDR3 has 14 amino acids. CDR3 sequence: CASSSSGTTYEQYF. The CDR3 region has the DNA TGTGCCAGCAGTTCCTCCGGGACGACCTACGAGCAGTACTTC.

This chain links TRBV18 with TRBJ2-1; D call uncertain. The CDR3 consists of 14 residues. The V and J ends lost 3 bases and 0 bases respectively, with 6 bases between them. The germline V gene encodes CDR1 KGHSH and CDR2 LQKENI. CDR3 DNA: TGTGCCAGCTCACCCCCGAGCTCCTACAATGAGCAGTTCTTC. The encoded protein is CASSPPSSYNEQFF.

V is TRBV2 and J is TRBJ1-4, with 9 bases lining up with TRBD1. CDR3 length equals 13 residues. Germline CDR1 SNHLY, CDR2 FYNNEI. V lost 11 bases and J lost 7; bases outside the gene matches: 8. The CDR3 nucleotides read TGTGCCGTTTCCGGGACAGGGACTGAAAAACTGTTTTTT. Translation gives CAVSGTGTEKLFF.

The chain combines TRBV19 with TRBJ1-1; D remains ambiguous. The CDR3 length is 14 residues. Trimming left V 3 bases short and J 3 bases short, with 11 bases between. Per germline, CDR1 LNHDA and CDR2 SQIVND (reference sequence). The chain's CDR3 is CASSIPVKDTEAFF. The CDR3 DNA reads as TGTGCCAGTAGTATCCCGGTTAAGGACACTGAAGCTTTCTTT.

The chain recombines TRBV5-4 with TRBJ1-1; no firm D call. This CDR3 contains 14 residues. The V and J ends lost 0 bases and 4 bases respectively, with 10 bases between them. Germline V gives CDR1 SGHNT, CDR2 YYREEE (reference sequence). The CDR3 DNA sequence: TGTGCCAGCAGCTTGGTACGGCAGCCCACTGAAGCTTTCTTT. Translated: CASSLVRQPTEAFF.